Included here is one T cell receptor beta chain sequence, with context. Its antigen is undetermined. Profiling relied on immunoSEQ multiplex PCR, and the TCRdb table lists in-frame clones only, not all of them. The table records about 77,000 clones, around 86% of them present only once. This record comes from a study of OX40 agonist ivuxolimab in advanced cancers. Study outcomes and limitations: Compared with CD4+, CD8+ T cells on average had more expanded clones.

Per the germline V gene, CDR1 is LNHDA and CDR2 is SQIVND (reference sequence). The CDR3 length is 18 residues. V was cut by 7 bases and J by 7 bases, with 31 bases left in between. The origin of this receptor is an adult with an advanced solid tumor such as melanoma, head and neck, liver or kidney cancer. V usage is TRBV19 and J usage is TRBJ1-2; D may be TRBD1 (5 bases). Specimen: CD4+ or CD8+ T cells sorted from blood, collected in a trial of the OX40 agonist ivuxolimab. CDR3 protein: CASTYRPPGSGGFGGYTF. CDR3 nucleotides: TGTGCCAGTACCTATCGACCCCCGGGCTCCGGGGGGTTTGGTGGCTACACCTTC.